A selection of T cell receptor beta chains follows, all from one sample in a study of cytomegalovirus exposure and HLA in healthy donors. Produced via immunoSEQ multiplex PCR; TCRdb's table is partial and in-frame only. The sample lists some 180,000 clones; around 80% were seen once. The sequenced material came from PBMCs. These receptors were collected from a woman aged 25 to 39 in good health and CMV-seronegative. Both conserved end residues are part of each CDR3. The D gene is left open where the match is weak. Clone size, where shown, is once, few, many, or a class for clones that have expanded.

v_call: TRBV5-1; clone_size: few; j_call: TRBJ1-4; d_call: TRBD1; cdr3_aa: CASSLGTQGVGEKLFF; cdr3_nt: TGCGCCAGCAGCTTGGGTACTCAGGGGGTCGGTGAAAAACTGTTTTTT
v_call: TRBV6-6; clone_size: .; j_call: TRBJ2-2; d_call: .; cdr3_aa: CASRPPGALDTGELFF; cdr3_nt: TGTGCCAGCAGGCCGCCTGGGGCCCTCGACACCGGGGAGCTGTTTTTT
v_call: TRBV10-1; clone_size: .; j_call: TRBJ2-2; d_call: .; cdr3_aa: CASSDRETGELFF; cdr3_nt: TGCGCCAGCAGTGATAGAGAGACCGGGGAGCTGTTTTTT
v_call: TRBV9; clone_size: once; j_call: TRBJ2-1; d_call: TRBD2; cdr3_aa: CASSVGGLATYNEQFF; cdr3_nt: TGTGCCAGCAGCGTAGGAGGACTAGCTACTTACAATGAGCAGTTCTTC
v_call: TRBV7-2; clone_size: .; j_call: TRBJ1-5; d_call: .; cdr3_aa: CASSFFYSNQPQHF; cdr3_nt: TGTGCCAGCAGCTTTTTCTATAGCAATCAGCCCCAGCATTTT
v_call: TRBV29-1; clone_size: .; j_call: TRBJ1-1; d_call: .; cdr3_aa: CSYGQMAEAFF; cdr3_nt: TGCAGCTATGGACAGATGGCTGAAGCTTTCTTT
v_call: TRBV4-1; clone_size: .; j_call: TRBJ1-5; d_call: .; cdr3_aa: CASSRGVFQPQHF; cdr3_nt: TGCGCCAGCAGCCGCGGAGTTTTTCAGCCCCAGCATTTT
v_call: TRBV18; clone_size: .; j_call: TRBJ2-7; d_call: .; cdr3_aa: CASSRPAGYEQYF; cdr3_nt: TGTGCCAGCTCACGTCCGGCGGGCTACGAGCAGTACTTC
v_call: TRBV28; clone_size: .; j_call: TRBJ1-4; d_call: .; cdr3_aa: CASRPGGATNEKLFF; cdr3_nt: TGTGCCAGCAGGCCCGGGGGGGCCACTAATGAAAAACTGTTTTTT
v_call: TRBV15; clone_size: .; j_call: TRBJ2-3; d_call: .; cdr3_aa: CATSTGLFSTDTQYF; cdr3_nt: TGTGCCACCAGCACAGGACTGTTTAGCACAGATACGCAGTATTTT
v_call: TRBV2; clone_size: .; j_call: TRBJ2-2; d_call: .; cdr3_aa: CASSEGHGGVLITGELFF; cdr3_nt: TGTGCCAGCAGTGAGGGGCACGGCGGGGTGCTAATCACCGGGGAGCTGTTTTTT
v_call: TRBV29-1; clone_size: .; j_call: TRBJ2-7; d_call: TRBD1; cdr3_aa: CSVTGQGAGEQYF; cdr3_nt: TGCAGCGTGACGGGACAGGGGGCAGGGGAGCAGTACTTC
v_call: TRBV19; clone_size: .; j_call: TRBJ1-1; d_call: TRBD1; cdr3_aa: CASSRGQDMNTEAFF; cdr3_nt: TGTGCCAGTAGTAGAGGACAGGACATGAACACTGAAGCTTTCTTT
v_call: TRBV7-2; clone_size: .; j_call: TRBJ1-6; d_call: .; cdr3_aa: CASSLQGHLTGSPLHF; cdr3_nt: TGTGCCAGCAGCTTACAGGGACACCTCACGGGTTCACCCCTCCACTTT
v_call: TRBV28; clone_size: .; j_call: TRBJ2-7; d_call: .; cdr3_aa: CASSFGLASSYEQYF; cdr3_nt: TGTGCCAGCAGTTTCGGGCTAGCGTCATCCTACGAGCAGTACTTC
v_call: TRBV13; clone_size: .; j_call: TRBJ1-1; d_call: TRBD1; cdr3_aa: CASTILGQVQWSDTEAFF; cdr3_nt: TGTGCCAGCACCATCCTCGGACAGGTCCAATGGTCGGACACTGAAGCTTTCTTT
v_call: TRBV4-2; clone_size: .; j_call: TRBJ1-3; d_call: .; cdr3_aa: CASSQGKGTTGNTIYF; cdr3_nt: TGTGCCAGCAGCCAAGGAAAAGGGACTACTGGAAACACCATATATTTT
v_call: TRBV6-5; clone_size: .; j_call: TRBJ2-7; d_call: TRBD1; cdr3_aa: CASRSGQGYEQYF; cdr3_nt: TGTGCCAGCCGCTCGGGACAGGGCTACGAGCAGTACTTC
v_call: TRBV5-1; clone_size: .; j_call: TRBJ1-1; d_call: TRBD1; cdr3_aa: CASSTGTVESAFF; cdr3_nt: TGCGCCAGCAGCACCGGGACAGTCGAGTCTGCTTTCTTT
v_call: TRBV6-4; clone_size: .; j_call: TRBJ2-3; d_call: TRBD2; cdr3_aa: CASSDSNGGADTQYF; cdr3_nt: TGTGCCAGCAGTGACTCGAATGGGGGGGCAGATACGCAGTATTTT
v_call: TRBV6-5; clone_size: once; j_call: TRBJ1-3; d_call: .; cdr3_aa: CASRTGNSGNTIYF; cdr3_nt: TGTGCCAGCAGGACAGGCAACTCTGGAAACACCATATATTTT
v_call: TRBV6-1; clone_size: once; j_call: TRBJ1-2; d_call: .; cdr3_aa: CASSPGQRYGYTF; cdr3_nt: TGTGCCAGCAGTCCCGGACAGAGGTATGGCTACACCTTC
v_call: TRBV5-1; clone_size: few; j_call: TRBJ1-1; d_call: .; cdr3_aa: CASSWEGETEAFF; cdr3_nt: TGCGCCAGCAGCTGGGAAGGGGAAACTGAAGCTTTCTTT
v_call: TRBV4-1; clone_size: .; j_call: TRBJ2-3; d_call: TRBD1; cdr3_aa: CASSQGDRGRSDTQYF; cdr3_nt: TGCGCCAGCAGCCAGGGGGACAGGGGGCGCTCAGATACGCAGTATTTT
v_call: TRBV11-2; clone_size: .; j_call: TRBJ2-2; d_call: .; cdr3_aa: CASSRGTDRVAGELFF; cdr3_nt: TGTGCCAGCAGCCGGGGGACAGACCGGGTTGCCGGGGAGCTGTTTTTT
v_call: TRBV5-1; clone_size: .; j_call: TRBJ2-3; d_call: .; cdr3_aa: CASSLVSVSTDTQYF; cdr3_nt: TGCGCCAGCAGCTTGGTTTCGGTCAGCACAGATACGCAGTATTTT
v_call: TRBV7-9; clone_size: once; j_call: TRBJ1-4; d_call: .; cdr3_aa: CASSLNRGNEKLFF; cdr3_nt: TGTGCCAGCAGCTTAAATAGAGGGAATGAAAAACTGTTTTTT
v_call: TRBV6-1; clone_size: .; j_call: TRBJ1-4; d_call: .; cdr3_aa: CASSAEGASNEKLFF; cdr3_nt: TGTGCCAGCAGTGCCGAAGGGGCTTCTAATGAAAAACTGTTTTTT
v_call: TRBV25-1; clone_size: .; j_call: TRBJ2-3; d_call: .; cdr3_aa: CASTERGLDASDTQYF; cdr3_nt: TGTGCCAGCACCGAACGGGGACTGGATGCCTCGGATACGCAGTATTTT
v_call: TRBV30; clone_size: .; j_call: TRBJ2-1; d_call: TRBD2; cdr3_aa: CAWSGTTIYNEQFF; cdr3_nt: TGTGCCTGGTCGGGGACTACCATCTACAATGAGCAGTTCTTC
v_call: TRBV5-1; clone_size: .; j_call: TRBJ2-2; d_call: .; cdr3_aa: CASSLGSYDTGELFF; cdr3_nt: TGCGCCAGCAGCTTGGGTAGTTACGACACCGGGGAGCTGTTTTTT
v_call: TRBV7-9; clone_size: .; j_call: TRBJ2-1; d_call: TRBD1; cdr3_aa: CASSLGYRDRGSGEQFF; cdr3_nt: TGTGCCAGCAGCTTAGGATACAGGGACAGGGGTTCAGGAGAGCAGTTCTTC
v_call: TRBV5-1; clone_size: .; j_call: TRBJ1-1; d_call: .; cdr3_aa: CASSGLNRAATEAFF; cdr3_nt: TGCGCCAGCAGCGGGTTGAACAGGGCGGCCACTGAAGCTTTCTTT
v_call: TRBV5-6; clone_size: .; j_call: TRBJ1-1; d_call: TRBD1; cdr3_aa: CASSRDSFTEAFF; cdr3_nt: TGTGCCAGCAGCCGGGACAGTTTCACTGAAGCTTTCTTT
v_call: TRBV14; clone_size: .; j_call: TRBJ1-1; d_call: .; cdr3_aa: CASSRSTGFRSAFF; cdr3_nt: TGTGCCAGCAGCCGATCAACAGGGTTCCGGTCAGCTTTCTTT
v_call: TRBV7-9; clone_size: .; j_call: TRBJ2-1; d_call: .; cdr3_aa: CASSQTSFPANEQFF; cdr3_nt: TGTGCCAGCAGCCAGACTAGTTTCCCGGCCAATGAGCAGTTCTTC
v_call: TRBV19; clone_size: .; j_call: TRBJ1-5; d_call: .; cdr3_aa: CASSREGLNQPQHF; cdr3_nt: TGTGCCAGTAGTCGCGAGGGTCTCAATCAGCCCCAGCATTTT
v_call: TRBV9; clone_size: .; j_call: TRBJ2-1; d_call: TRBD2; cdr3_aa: CASSVGSGRLTNEQFF; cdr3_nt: TGTGCCAGCAGCGTGGGTAGCGGGAGACTTACGAATGAGCAGTTCTTC
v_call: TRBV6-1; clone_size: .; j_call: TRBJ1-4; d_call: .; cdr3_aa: CASSANRAGREKLFF; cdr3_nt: TGTGCCAGCAGTGCCAACAGGGCGGGCCGCGAAAAACTGTTTTTT
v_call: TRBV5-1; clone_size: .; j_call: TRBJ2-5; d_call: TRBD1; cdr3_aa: CASSPGTGLTKTQYF; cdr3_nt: TGCGCCAGCAGCCCCGGGACAGGGTTGACAAAGACCCAGTACTTC
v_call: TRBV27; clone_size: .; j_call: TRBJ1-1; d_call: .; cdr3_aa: CATHTAGVRSEAFF; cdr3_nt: TGTGCCACCCACACGGCAGGGGTGCGATCTGAAGCTTTCTTT
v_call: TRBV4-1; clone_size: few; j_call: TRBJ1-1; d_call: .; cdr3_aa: CASSLHDGTRVNTEAFF; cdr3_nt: TGCGCCAGCAGCCTACATGATGGGACAAGGGTGAACACTGAAGCTTTCTTT